What follows are 20 T cell receptor beta chains derived from one specimen sequenced in a study of blood T cell repertoires in COVID-19. Sequencing used immunoSEQ multiplex PCR; TCRdb keeps in-frame clones, though not all of them. This sample has approximately 240,000 clones, with 65% to 80% found just once. The specimen was peripheral blood. The receptors originated from a middle-aged woman with active or convalescent COVID-19.

The V gene is TRBV10-3, the J gene TRBJ2-7, with 8 bases lining up with TRBD2. The length of the CDR3 is 15 residues. Germline CDR1 and CDR2: ENHRY and SYGVKD. The J segment lost 3 bases and the V segment lost 2 bases, leaving 6 bases of the junction unmatched. The CDR3: CAISEPRGGHYEQYF. CDR3 sequence (DNA): TGTGCCATCAGTGAGCCCCGGGGGGGACACTACGAGCAGTACTTC.

The chain has TRBV27 and TRBJ1-2, with TRBD1 identical over 7 bases. Looked up from germline, CDR1 is MNHEY and CDR2 is SMNVEV (reference sequence). With V trimmed by 5 bases and J by 3 bases, 3 bases remained unmatched. The CDR3 covers 13 residues. In DNA form, the CDR3 reads TGTGCCAGCAGTCTAGACAGGGACTATGGCTACACCTTC. This gives the protein CASSLDRDYGYTF.

This chain joins TRBV9 and TRBJ2-1, with D possibly TRBD2 on 6 matching bases. This CDR3 has 14 residues. Germline assignment: CDR1 SGDLS and CDR2 YYNGEE. V was clipped by 0 bases and J by 5 bases, with 9 bases between them. As DNA, the CDR3 is TGTGCCAGCAGCGTAGCGGGGGACCACAATGAGCAGTTCTTC. Protein product: CASSVAGDHNEQFF.

The table lists this clone with a few counts. The chain recombines TRBV10-3 with TRBJ1-1, with D possibly TRBD1 on 6 matching bases. CDR1 and CDR2 from the germline V gene are ENHRY and SYGVKD. The germline V and J ends were trimmed by 10 bases and 1 base, with 13 bases remaining between them. This CDR3 comprises 13 residues. CDR3 sequence reads: CATGEGGNTEAFF. The DNA of the CDR3 is TGTGCCACTGGGGAAGGGGGGAACACTGAAGCTTTCTTT.

This clone has just a few counts. The V gene is TRBV4-1, the J gene TRBJ2-5, with TRBD2 matching over 16 bases. The CDR3 has 17 amino acids. With V trimmed by 1 base and J by 4 bases, 3 bases remained unmatched. From germline, CDR1 is MGHRA and CDR2 YSYEKL. CDR3 in DNA: TGCGCCAGCAGCCAAGCCGGGACTAGCGGGGGGGGAGAGACCCAGTACTTC. It codes for CASSQAGTSGGGETQYF.

Details on this clone: One end of the junction varies from germline; a read error may be responsible. The chain carries TRBV7-2 and TRBJ1-1, with D perhaps TRBD1 (5 bases). The CDR3 covers 14 residues. CDR1 SGHTA and CDR2 FQGNSA come from the germline V gene. The CDR3 DNA reads TGTGCCAGCAGCTTAATGGCCCTAGGGGCTGAAGCTTTTTTT. Translating it yields CASSLMALGAEAFF. Complete variable domain (other parts from reference TRBV7-2 and TRBJ1-1): GAGVSQSPSNKVTEKGKDVELRCDPISGHTALYWYRQSLGQGLEFLIYFQGNSAPDKSGLPSDRFSAERTGGSVSTLTIQRTQQEDSAVYLCASSLMALGAEAFFGQGTRLTVV.

This rearrangement joins TRBV3-1 (or the pseudogene TRBV3-2) to TRBJ1-1, with no clear D. V gave up 5 bases and J gave up 11 bases, with 12 bases separating them. The CDR3 length is 11 residues. Germline V gene sequence: CDR1 LGHDT, CDR2 YNNKEL (reference sequence). The CDR3 loop reads CASSYKGGAFF. The CDR3 region has the DNA TGTGCCAGCAGCTACAAGGGAGGGGCTTTCTTT.

The V gene is TRBV15, the J gene TRBJ1-1, with D unresolved. V was pared by 3 bases and J by 0 bases, with 5 bases between. CDR1 is LNHNV and CDR2 is YYDKDF in the germline V gene (reference sequence). The CDR3 length is 13 residues. The CDR3 sequence: CATSRTLNTEAFF. CDR3 bases: TGTGCCACCAGCAGGACTTTGAACACTGAAGCTTTCTTT.

The chain employs TRBV25-1 and TRBJ1-6; D possibly corresponds to TRBD1 (5 bases). The CDR3 is 14 amino acids. V was trimmed by 8 bases and J by 0 bases, leaving 8 bases between them. From germline, CDR1 is MGHDK and CDR2 SYGVNS. The CDR3 nucleotides read TGTGCCAGCTCGACAGTCTCCTATAATTCACCCCTCCACTTT. Protein sequence: CASSTVSYNSPLHF.

The rearrangement joins TRBV30 to TRBJ1-1; 7 nucleotides line up with TRBD1. The germline V gene encodes CDR1 GTSNPN and CDR2 SVGIG (reference sequence). The CDR3 has 13 amino acids. V was pared by 1 base and J by 5 bases, with 4 bases of the junction left unmatched. Here the CDR3 DNA reads TGTGCCTGGAGTGCAGGGGGACCAACTGAAGCTTTCTTT. It yields the protein CAWSAGGPTEAFF.

V and J are TRBV9 and TRBJ1-1, with a tentative D call TRBD1 (6 bases). CDR3 size: 16 residues. Germline CDR1 SGDLS, CDR2 YYNGEE. Trimming took 0 bases from V and 1 from J, leaving 13 bases between them. The CDR3 reads CASSVAAQGQNTEAFF. The CDR3, as DNA: TGTGCCAGCAGCGTAGCGGCACAGGGCCAGAACACTGAAGCTTTCTTT.

The chain carries TRBV5-6 and TRBJ2-7; 12 nucleotides align to TRBD2. This CDR3 comprises 14 residues. CDR1 and CDR2 from the germline V gene are SGHDT and YYEEEE. With 5 bases clipped from V and 2 bases from J, the junction kept 2 bases outside the gene matches. CDR3 sequence reads: CASRTSGGTYEQYF. The CDR3 DNA is TGTGCCAGCAGAACTAGCGGGGGGACCTACGAGCAGTACTTC.

The chain recombines TRBV15 with TRBJ2-7; unclear D gene. The CDR3 runs to 14 residues. The V gene's germline CDR1 is LNHNV and CDR2 YYDKDF (reference sequence). The V and J ends lost 3 bases and 2 bases respectively, with 11 bases between them. The CDR3 DNA sequence: TGTGCCACCAGCAGTAGAGGTGGAACCTACGAGCAGTACTTC. It translates to CATSSRGGTYEQYF.

Here the CDR3 DNA reads TGTGCCAGTAGTACCGGACAGGGGCTACTGGAACTGTTTTTT. Protein sequence: CASSTGQGLLELFF. The rearrangement uses TRBV19 and TRBJ1-4; 9 nucleotides match TRBD1. The CDR3 is 14 amino acids. Per the germline V gene, CDR1 is LNHDA and CDR2 is SQIVND (reference sequence). The J segment lost 12 bases and the V segment lost 4 bases, leaving 9 bases of the junction unmatched.

This clone is a singleton in its sample. The rearrangement joins TRBV28 to TRBJ1-2; the D gene is possibly TRBD1 (6 bases). The V gene lost 7 bases and the J gene lost 2 bases, with 17 bases spanning the gap. The CDR3 consists of 15 residues. Germline assignment: CDR1 MDHEN and CDR2 SYDVKM. CDR3 residues: CASTNSWDTNYGYTF. CDR3 sequence (DNA): TGTGCCAGCACCAACTCCTGGGACACAAACTATGGCTACACCTTC.

CDR3 in amino acids: CASSFGTITGELFF. The CDR3 coding sequence is TGTGCCAGCAGTTTCGGGACTATCACCGGGGAGCTGTTTTTT. The J gene is TRBJ2-2, the V gene TRBV28, with TRBD2 matching over 7 bases. This CDR3 has 14 amino acids. V lost 3 bases, J lost 4 bases, and 2 bases stayed unmatched. Germline V gene sequence: CDR1 MDHEN, CDR2 SYDVKM.

This chain joins TRBV9 and TRBJ1-1, with D perhaps matching TRBD1 (6 bases). V shed 0 bases and J shed 5 bases, with 20 bases lying between them. Germline V gene lookup returns CDR1 SGDLS and CDR2 YYNGEE. The CDR3 runs to 17 residues. Here the CDR3 reads CASSVGSVGRGGTEAFF. CDR3 nucleotide sequence: TGTGCCAGCAGCGTAGGTTCCGTGGGCAGGGGTGGGACTGAAGCTTTCTTT.

This chain links TRBV6-6 with TRBJ1-6; 7 bases fit TRBD1. The length of the CDR3 is 14 residues. Per germline, CDR1 MNHNY and CDR2 SVGAGI (reference sequence). V lost 6 bases to trimming and J lost 7 bases; unmatched junction nucleotides: 6. The CDR3 here is CASRGDRENSPLHF. Here the CDR3 DNA reads TGTGCCAGCAGGGGAGACAGGGAAAATTCACCCCTCCACTTT.

Here the CDR3 reads CASRHSGGLTDTQYF. CDR3 nucleotides: TGTGCCAGCAGACATAGCGGGGGCCTCACAGATACGCAGTATTTT. The chain combines TRBV9 with TRBJ2-3, with 9 bases aligning to TRBD2. Trimming took 5 bases from V and 2 from J; bases not matched to a gene: 6. Germline V gene data show CDR1 as SGDLS and CDR2 as YYNGEE. This CDR3 region has 15 residues.

Details on this clone: Other nucleotide sequences in the sample specify the same CDR3. The genes are TRBV18 and TRBJ1-6; no definite D call. V was trimmed by 2 bases and J by 6 bases, leaving 5 bases between them. CDR1 and CDR2 from the germline V gene are KGHSH and LQKENI. This CDR3 is built from 13 residues. CDR3 amino acids: CASSPAGNSPLHF. CDR3 bases: TGTGCCAGCTCACCAGCGGGTAATTCACCCCTCCACTTT. Using reference TRBV18 and TRBJ1-6 for the parts outside the CDR3, the full variable domain is NAGVMQNPRHLVRRRGQEARLRCSPMKGHSHVYWYRQLPEEGLKFMVYLQKENIIDESGMPKERFSAEFPKEGPSILRIQQVVRGDSAAYFCASSPAGNSPLHFGNGTRLTVT.